This T cell receptor beta chain derives from a study of T cell responses to AZD1222 COVID-19 vaccine. On the study more broadly: Pooling was applied to second doses at about 4 or about 12 weeks.

On this clone: The target antigen is unknown.

Some clones are missing from TCRdb's copy, which holds only in-frame ones; the method was immunoSEQ multiplex PCR. The sample has around 140,000 clones, roughly 92% seen once. Study-level points and caveats: Without day 14 samples, only post-peak T cell repertoires were studied. CD4 TCRs linked to vaccination spanned spike, dominating at 160-218 and 743-854. Elevations in Spike-specific TCR breadth and depth followed administration of two AZD1222 doses.

Sequenced here: peripheral blood, sampled on day 0 of AZD1222 vaccination. The sequence was obtained from an adult in good health.

In nucleotides, the CDR3 is TGTGCCAGCAGGGCCTCGGGACAGGGCAATCAGCCCCAGCATTTT. Protein sequence: CASRASGQGNQPQHF. This chain links TRBV2 with TRBJ1-5, with 8 bases aligning to TRBD1. The CDR3 is 15 residues long. Germline assignment: CDR1 SNHLY and CDR2 FYNNEI. J gave up 2 bases and V 6 bases, and 6 bases lay outside the gene matches.